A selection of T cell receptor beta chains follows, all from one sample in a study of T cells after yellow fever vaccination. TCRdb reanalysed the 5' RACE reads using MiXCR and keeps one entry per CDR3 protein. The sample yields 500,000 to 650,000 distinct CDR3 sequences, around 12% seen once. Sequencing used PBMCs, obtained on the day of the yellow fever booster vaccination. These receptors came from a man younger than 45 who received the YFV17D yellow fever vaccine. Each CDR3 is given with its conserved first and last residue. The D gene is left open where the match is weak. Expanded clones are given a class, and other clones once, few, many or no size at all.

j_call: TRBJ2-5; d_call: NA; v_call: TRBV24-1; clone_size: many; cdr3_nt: TGTGCCACCAGTGATTTCCCCAGAAGACAAGAGACCCAGTACTTC; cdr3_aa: CATSDFPRRQETQYF
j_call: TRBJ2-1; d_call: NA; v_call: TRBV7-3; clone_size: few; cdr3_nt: TGTGCCAGCAGCCAAAGTAGCTCCTACAATGAGCAGTTCTTC; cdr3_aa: CASSQSSSYNEQFF
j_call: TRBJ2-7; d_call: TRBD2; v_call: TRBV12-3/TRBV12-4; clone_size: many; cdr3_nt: TGTGCCAGCAGTTTTGGTAGCGGGAGCTCCTACGAGCAGTACTTC; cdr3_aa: CASSFGSGSSYEQYF
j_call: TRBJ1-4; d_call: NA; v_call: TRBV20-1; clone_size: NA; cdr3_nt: TGCAGTGCTAGAGACCCCGCCCAGGACCATGAAAAACTGTTTTTT; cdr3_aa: CSARDPAQDHEKLFF
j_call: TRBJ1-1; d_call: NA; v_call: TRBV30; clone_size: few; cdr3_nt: TGTGCCTGGAGTGGGGAGCAGGGAACTGAAGCTTTCTTT; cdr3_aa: CAWSGEQGTEAFF
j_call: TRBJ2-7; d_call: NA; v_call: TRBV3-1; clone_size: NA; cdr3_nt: TGTGCCAGCAGCCAAGTCTATCGGGACTACGAGCAGTACTTC; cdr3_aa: CASSQVYRDYEQYF
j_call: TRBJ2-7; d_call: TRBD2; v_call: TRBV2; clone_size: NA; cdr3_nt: TGTGTGGGAAATAGCGGGAGCTCCTACGAGCAGTACTTC; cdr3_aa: CVGNSGSSYEQYF
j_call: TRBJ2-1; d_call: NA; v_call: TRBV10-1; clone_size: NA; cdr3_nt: TGCGCCAGCAGTGAAAGCGGGACACAGTTCTTC; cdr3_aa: CASSESGTQFF
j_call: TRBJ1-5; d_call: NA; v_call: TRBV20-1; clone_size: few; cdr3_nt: TGCAGTGCTCCCATGACAGACAGAAATCAGCCCCAGCATTTT; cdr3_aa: CSAPMTDRNQPQHF
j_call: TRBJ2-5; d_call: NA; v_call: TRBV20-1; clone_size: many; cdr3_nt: TGCAGTGCTAGAGACCCCGGGGTCGGGACCCAGTACTTC; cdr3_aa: CSARDPGVGTQYF
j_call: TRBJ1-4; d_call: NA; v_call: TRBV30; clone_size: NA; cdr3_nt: TGTGCCTGGAGTGGCAAGCAGACTAATGAAAAAATGTTTTTT; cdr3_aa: CAWSGKQTNEKMFF
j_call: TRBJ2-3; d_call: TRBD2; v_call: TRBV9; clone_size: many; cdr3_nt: TGTGCCAGCAGCCAACTAGCGGGAGTCTCAGATACGCAGTATTTT; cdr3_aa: CASSQLAGVSDTQYF
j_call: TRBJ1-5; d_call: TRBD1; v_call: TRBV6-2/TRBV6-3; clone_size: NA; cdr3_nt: TGTGCCAGCAGTTTTCTCCGGGACAGCCCATATGTTGACTTT; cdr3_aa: CASSFLRDSPYVDF
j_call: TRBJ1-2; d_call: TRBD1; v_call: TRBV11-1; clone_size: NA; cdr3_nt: TGTGCCAGCAACACGGACAGGGGGCTCGATGGCTACACCTTC; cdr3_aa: CASNTDRGLDGYTF
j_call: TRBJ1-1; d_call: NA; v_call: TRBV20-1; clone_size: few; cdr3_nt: TGCAGTGCTACCACAGCGGCGAACACTGAAGCTTTCTTT; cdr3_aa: CSATTAANTEAFF
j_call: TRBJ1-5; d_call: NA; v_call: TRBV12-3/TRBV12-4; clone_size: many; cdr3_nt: TGTGCCAGCAGTTTAGGTTATAATCAGCCCCAGCATTTT; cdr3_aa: CASSLGYNQPQHF
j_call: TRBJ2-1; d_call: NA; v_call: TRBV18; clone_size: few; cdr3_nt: TGTGCCAGCTCCCCCGGAGGGGGTATCCACCCCAATGAGCAGTTCTTC; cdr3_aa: CASSPGGGIHPNEQFF
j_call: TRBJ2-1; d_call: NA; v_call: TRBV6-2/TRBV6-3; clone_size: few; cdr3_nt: TGTGCCAGCAGTTATTTCTACAATGAGCAGTTCTTC; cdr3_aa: CASSYFYNEQFF
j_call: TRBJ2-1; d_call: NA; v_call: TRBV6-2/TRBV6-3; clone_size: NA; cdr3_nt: TGTGCCAGCAGTTACTCGGCAGGGCAAGCCTTCTTC; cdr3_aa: CASSYSAGQAFF
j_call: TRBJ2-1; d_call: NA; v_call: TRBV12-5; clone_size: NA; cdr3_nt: TGTGCTAGTGGTTTCCCCCCCAAACGGGTCCGATACAATGAGCAGTTCTTC; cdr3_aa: CASGFPPKRVRYNEQFF
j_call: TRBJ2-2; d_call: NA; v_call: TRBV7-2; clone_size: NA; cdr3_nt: TGTGCCAGCAGCTCATCCCCTGGATTCACCGGGGAGCTGTTTTTT; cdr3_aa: CASSSSPGFTGELFF
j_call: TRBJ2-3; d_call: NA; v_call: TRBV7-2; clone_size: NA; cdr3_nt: TGTGCCAGCAGCTCTCTAAGCGACATTTGGGGAGATACGCAGTATTTT; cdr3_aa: CASSSLSDIWGDTQYF
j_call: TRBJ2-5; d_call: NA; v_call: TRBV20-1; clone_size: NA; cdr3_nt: TGCAGTGCTCTGACTAGACAAGAGACCCAGTACTTC; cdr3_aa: CSALTRQETQYF
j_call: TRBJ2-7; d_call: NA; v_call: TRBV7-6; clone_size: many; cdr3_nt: TGTGCCAGCAGCTCCGGGGGCGCCTACGAGCAGTACTTC; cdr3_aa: CASSSGGAYEQYF
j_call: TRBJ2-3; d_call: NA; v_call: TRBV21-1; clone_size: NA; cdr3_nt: TGTGCCAGCAGCAGCCCCGGCGGAGAACCAGATACGCAGTATTTT; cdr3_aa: CASSSPGGEPDTQYF
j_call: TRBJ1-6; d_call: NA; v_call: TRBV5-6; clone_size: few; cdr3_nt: TGTGCCAGCAGCTTAAGGGGTACCCTCCACTTT; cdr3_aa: CASSLRGTLHF
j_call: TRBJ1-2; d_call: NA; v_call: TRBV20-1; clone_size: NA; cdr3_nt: TGCAGTATCCTAACTGGCAGGACGATATGGGACTACACCTTC; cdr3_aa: CSILTGRTIWDYTF
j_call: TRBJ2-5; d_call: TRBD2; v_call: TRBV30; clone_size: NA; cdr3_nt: TGTGCCTGGCACAGCGGGGCGATCAGGGAGACCCAGTACTTC; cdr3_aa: CAWHSGAIRETQYF
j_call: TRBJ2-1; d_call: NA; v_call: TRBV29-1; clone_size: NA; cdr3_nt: TGCAGCGTTGAAAGCGGCGAGCAGTTCTTC; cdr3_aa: CSVESGEQFF
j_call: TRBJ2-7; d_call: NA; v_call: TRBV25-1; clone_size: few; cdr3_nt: TGTGCCAGCAGTACTGGTCCCGTCTCCTACGAGCAGTACTTC; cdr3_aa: CASSTGPVSYEQYF
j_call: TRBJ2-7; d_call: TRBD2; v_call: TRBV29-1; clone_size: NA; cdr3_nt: TGCAGCGTTGGGGAAGCGGGGGGCTACGAGCAGTACTTC; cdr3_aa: CSVGEAGGYEQYF
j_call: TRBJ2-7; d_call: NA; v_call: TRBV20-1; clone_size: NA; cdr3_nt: TGCAGTGCTCAGCTAGGACTCGTCGGCTACGAGCAGTACTTC; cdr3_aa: CSAQLGLVGYEQYF
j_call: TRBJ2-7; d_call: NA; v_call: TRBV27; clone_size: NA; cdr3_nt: TGTGCCAGCAGTTCCCGGTGGGGAGAGGGCTACGAGCAGTACTTC; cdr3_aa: CASSSRWGEGYEQYF
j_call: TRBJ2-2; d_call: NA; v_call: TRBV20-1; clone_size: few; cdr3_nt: TGCAGTGCTCCCCGGGTCAACACCGGGGAGCTGTTTTTT; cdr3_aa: CSAPRVNTGELFF
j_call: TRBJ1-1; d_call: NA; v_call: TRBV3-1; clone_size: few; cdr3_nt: TGTGCCAGCAGCCAAGATTGGGCAGGGGAAGCTTTCTTT; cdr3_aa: CASSQDWAGEAFF
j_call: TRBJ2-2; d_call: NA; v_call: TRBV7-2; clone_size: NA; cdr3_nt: TGTGCCAGCAGCTTATTCGGCGGGCCTAACACCGGGGAGCTGTTTTTT; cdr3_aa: CASSLFGGPNTGELFF
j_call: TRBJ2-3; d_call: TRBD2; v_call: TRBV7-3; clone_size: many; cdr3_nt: TGTGCCAGCAGCTTAAGTGGCGCGGGAGCAGGGGATACGCAGTATTTT; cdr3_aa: CASSLSGAGAGDTQYF
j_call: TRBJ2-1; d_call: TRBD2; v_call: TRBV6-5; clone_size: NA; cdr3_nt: TGTGCCAGCAGTTACCAGCGGACTAGTGACAATGAGCAGTTCTTC; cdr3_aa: CASSYQRTSDNEQFF
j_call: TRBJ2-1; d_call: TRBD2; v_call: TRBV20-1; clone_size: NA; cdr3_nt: TGCAGTGCTAGAGATAGCGGGAGGGCCGCAGGGCATGAGCAGTTCTTC; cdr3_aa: CSARDSGRAAGHEQFF
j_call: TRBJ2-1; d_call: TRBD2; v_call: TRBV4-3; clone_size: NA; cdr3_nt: TGCGCCAGCAGCCAAGAGACTAGCGGGCCCTACAATGAGCAGTTCTTC; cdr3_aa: CASSQETSGPYNEQFF
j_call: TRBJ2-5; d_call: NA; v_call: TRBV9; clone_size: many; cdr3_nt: TGTGCCAGCAGCCCCCGCGGGACACCGAAAGAGACCCAGTACTTC; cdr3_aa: CASSPRGTPKETQYF
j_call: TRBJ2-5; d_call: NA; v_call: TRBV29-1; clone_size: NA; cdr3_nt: TGCAGCGTTGAGGGCTTACAAGAGACCCAGTACTTC; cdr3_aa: CSVEGLQETQYF
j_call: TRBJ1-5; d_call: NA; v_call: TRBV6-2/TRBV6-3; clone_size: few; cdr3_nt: TGTGCCGGGTCCGGCGGTGGCGATCAGCCCCAGCATTTT; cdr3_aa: CAGSGGGDQPQHF
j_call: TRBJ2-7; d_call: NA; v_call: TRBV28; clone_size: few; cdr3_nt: TGTGCCAGCGGGTCTAGCCCTTCCTACGAGCAGTACTTC; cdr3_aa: CASGSSPSYEQYF